Sequencing of this TCR beta chain was carried out in a study of post-analysis software for immune sequencing data. Study-wide context: Patients with relapsing-remitting, secondary progressive and progressive-relapsing multiple sclerosis courses were all represented.

Study-wide findings and caveats: Compared against controls, patients with multiple sclerosis displayed significantly lower normalized Chao1 diversity. With F measure, samples from one preparation batch clustered together strongly. Relative to controls, patients had five TRBV segments at higher frequency, with TRBV5-6, TRBV5-1 and TRBV20-1 among these.

Concerning this clonotype: Its target is unknown.

Unique molecular identifiers had been added to the TCR beta cDNA libraries. T cells, about 0.9 to 11 million of them, yielded some 500,000 cDNA molecules. Each CDR3 protein gets one entry after TCRdb re-called the PCR reads with MiXCR. Here the sample spans roughly 870,000 distinct CDR3 sequences, 53% being singletons. The germline CDR1 and CDR2 sequences are SQVTM and ANQGSEA. The V segment lost 6 bases and the J segment 4 bases; nucleotides outside the gene matches: 17. The CDR3 length is 17 residues. The sample comprised blood. V usage is TRBV29-1 and J usage is TRBJ1-1; 10 bases agree with TRBD1. The sequence derives from a girl aged 5-17 years with multiple sclerosis. The CDR3 DNA follows: TGCAGCGTAGCAGGGACAGGGGTTAGGAGGTCGGGCACTGAAGCTTTCTTT. Translation: CSVAGTGVRRSGTEAFF.